This TCR beta chain comes out of a study of CD8+ T cells in alopecia areata. The treatment here: oral pan-JAK inhibitor, 5-10 mg twice daily. Once RNA had been extracted, it was reverse transcribed into cDNA to act as the sequencing template. The assay was immunoSEQ multiplex PCR, and TCRdb's table has in-frame clones only and misses some. The sample contains roughly 110,000 clones, roughly 84% of which appear only once. Trimming shortened V by 6 bases and J by 1 base, and 6 bases separated the two germline ends. CDR1 is LGHNT and CDR2 is FRNRAP in the germline V gene. This CDR3 region has 12 residues.

Sequencing used CD8+ T cells sorted from blood, obtained at week 24, from a patient treated with tofacitinib. The chain recombines TRBV12-5 with TRBJ1-1; D is uncertain. The sequence came from a human donor with alopecia areata. CDR3: CASGTPNTEAFF. CDR3 nucleotide sequence: TGTGCTAGTGGAACACCGAACACTGAAGCTTTCTTT.